Given below is one TCR beta chain in context. The sample originates from a study of T cell changes during pregnancy in multiple sclerosis. Germline V CDR1 and CDR2: SGHTA, FQGNSA. The V gene end was trimmed by 5 bases and the J gene end by 0 bases; junction bases not matched to a gene: 6. The CDR3 spans 15 residues. Profiled with immunoSEQ multiplex PCR; TCRdb holds only in-frame clones, not every one. The top ten hold about 2.5% of the sample, which has approximately 74,000 clones, around 92% seen once. The chain has TRBV7-2 and TRBJ2-7; 8 nucleotides line up with TRBD2. The receptor was derived from a female donor with multiple sclerosis, enrolled in a pregnancy study. This material consisted of peripheral blood, taken before pregnancy. The CDR3 loop reads CASSPRLANSYEQYF. The CDR3 DNA sequence: TGTGCCAGCAGCCCCAGACTAGCGAACTCCTACGAGCAGTACTTC.